This T cell receptor (beta chain) was sequenced for a study of OX40 agonist ivuxolimab in advanced cancers. Across the study: Having had anti-PD-1, anti-PD-L1 or anti-CTLA-4 therapy before was allowed, and about 42% had some. General study points: Partial responders dosed at 0.1-3.0 mg/kg displayed clonal expansion ranking among the lowest. Both CD4+ and CD8+ T cell populations in blood had undergone clonal expansion by week 6 at 0.1 to 3.0 mg/kg.

Anyone with autoimmune disease history or systemic immunosuppression was excluded. This clone showed up just once. Its antigen is unknown. Generated by immunoSEQ multiplex PCR, the TCRdb table keeps only in-frame clones and is missing some. This sample yields around 46,000 clones, of which approximately 90% are seen a single time; roughly 31% belongs to the top ten. The CDR3 has 13 amino acids. CDR1 is MDHEN and CDR2 is SYDVKM in the germline V gene. Deletions cut 3 bases from V and 8 bases from J, with 13 bases between. Sequences were derived from CD4+ or CD8+ T cells sorted from blood, sampled in a trial of the OX40 agonist ivuxolimab. The clonotype was recovered from an adult with an advanced solid tumor such as melanoma, head and neck, liver or kidney cancer. The chain is built from TRBV28 and TRBJ1-2, with TRBD1 as a possible D gene (5 bases). CDR3 in DNA: TGTGCCAGCAGTTTTACGGACAAAAGAGGCTACACCTTC. This codes for CASSFTDKRGYTF.